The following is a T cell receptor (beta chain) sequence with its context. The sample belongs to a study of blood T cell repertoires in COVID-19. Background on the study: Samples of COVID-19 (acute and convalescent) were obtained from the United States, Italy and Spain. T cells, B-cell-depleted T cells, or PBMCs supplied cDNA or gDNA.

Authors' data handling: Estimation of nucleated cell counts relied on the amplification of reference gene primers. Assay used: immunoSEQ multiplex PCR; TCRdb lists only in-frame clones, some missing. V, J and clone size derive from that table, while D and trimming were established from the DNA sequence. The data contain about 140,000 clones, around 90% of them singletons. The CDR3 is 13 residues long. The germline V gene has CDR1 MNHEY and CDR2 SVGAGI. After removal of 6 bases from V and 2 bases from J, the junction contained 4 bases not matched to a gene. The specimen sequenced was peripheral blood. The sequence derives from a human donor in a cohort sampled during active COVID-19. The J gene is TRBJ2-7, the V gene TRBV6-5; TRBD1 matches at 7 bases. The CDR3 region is CASSGQAAYEQYF. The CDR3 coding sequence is TGTGCCAGCAGCGGACAGGCAGCCTACGAGCAGTACTTC.